The next 31 T cell receptor beta chains were all read from a single sample in a study of blood T cell repertoires in COVID-19 (dated by TCRdb to about 2020). Libraries were prepared through the immunoSEQ multiplex PCR assay. This is the immuneACCESS table as TCRdb keeps it, with only in-frame sequences that have V and J called. A part of the clones is gone; compared with another copy, unresolved V genes explain less than half, and the rest is unexplained. Counted in this sample were roughly 200,000 clones; about four fifths of them appeared once. 3% to 3.5% of the sample is in the top ten clones. The source material was PBMCs or T cells enriched from blood (not recorded which). All receptors come from a woman aged 25-40 years who had been exposed to COVID-19.

This chain uses TRBV7-9 with TRBJ2-7; a possible D gene is TRBD1 (5 bases). V was clipped by 1 base and J by 4 bases, with 11 bases between them. CDR3 size: 14 residues. Germline assignment: CDR1 SEHNR and CDR2 FQNEAQ (reference sequence). CDR3 amino acids: CASSLGGAGYEQYF. CDR3 in DNA: TGTGCCAGCAGCTTAGGTGGGGCAGGATACGAGCAGTACTTC.

V usage is TRBV6-5 and J usage is TRBJ2-7; D is perhaps TRBD2 (5 bases). Germline V gene data show CDR1 as MNHEY and CDR2 as SVGAGI. V shed 6 bases and J shed 2 bases, with 17 bases lying between them. This CDR3 contains 15 residues. CDR3 sequence: CASSGYGVGPYEQYF. In DNA form, the CDR3 reads TGTGCCAGCAGCGGTTACGGGGTCGGTCCCTACGAGCAGTACTTC.

In this sample, this clone turned up a few times. The V and J genes are TRBV5-4 and TRBJ1-2; 7 nucleotides align to TRBD1. CDR1 SGHNT and CDR2 YYREEE come from the germline V gene (reference sequence). The length of the CDR3 is 16 residues. After removal of 4 bases from V and 2 bases from J, the junction contained 11 bases not matched to a gene. The chain's CDR3 is CASSNPRPGQNYGYTF. The CDR3 DNA sequence: TGTGCCAGCAGCAACCCCCGACCGGGACAGAACTATGGCTACACCTTC.

This clone occurred once. This chain connects TRBV4-3 to TRBJ1-6, with 7 positions matching TRBD1. The V and J ends lost 0 bases and 7 bases, in that order; junction bases with no gene match: 3. The CDR3 sequence is 15 residues long. In germline, CDR1 is LGHNA, CDR2 YSLEER. CDR3 sequence reads: CASSQDGTENSPLHF. The CDR3 nucleotides read TGCGCCAGCAGCCAAGACGGGACAGAGAATTCACCCCTCCACTTT.

The chain joins TRBV10-2 to TRBJ2-1; 9 positions match TRBD2. Germline CDR1 reads WSHSY; CDR2 reads SAAADI. Trimming cost V 3 bases and J 4 bases; bases outside gene matches: 7. The CDR3 length is 16 residues. CDR3 region: CASSDPGLAGYNEQFF. CDR3 DNA sequence: TGCGCCAGCAGTGACCCGGGACTAGCAGGGTACAATGAGCAGTTCTTC.

The chain combines TRBV7-3 with TRBJ1-1; D is uncertain. Between the trimmed V and J ends, which lost 5 bases and 2 bases, there was a span of 9 bases. The CDR3 has 13 amino acids. Germline V gene lookup returns CDR1 SGHTA and CDR2 FQGTGA. This CDR3 reads CASSLSINTEAFF. The CDR3 DNA follows: TGTGCCAGCAGCCTATCGATAAACACTGAAGCTTTCTTT.

The chain combines TRBV29-1 with TRBJ1-5; D is undetermined. V gave up 1 base and J gave up 0 bases, with 7 bases separating them. Germline V lookup: CDR1 SQVTM, CDR2 ANQGSEA. The length of the CDR3 is 14 residues. The CDR3: CSVEAGYSNQPQHF. In DNA form, the CDR3 reads TGCAGCGTTGAAGCGGGGTATAGCAATCAGCCCCAGCATTTT.

The rearrangement joins TRBV2 to TRBJ1-2; 8 bases agree with TRBD1. The J segment lost 3 bases and the V segment lost 6 bases, leaving 3 bases of the junction unmatched. This CDR3 has 13 amino acids. Germline V lookup: CDR1 SNHLY, CDR2 FYNNEI. CDR3 DNA sequence: TGTGCCAGCAGCGAGGACAGGGACTATGGCTACACCTTC. Its protein is CASSEDRDYGYTF.

V gene TRBV4-1 combines with J gene TRBJ2-7; D remains unclear. Germline V gene lookup returns CDR1 MGHRA and CDR2 YSYEKL. The CDR3 is 15 amino acids. Deletions cut 1 base from V and 1 base from J, with 11 bases between. The chain's CDR3 is CASSQAALISYEQYF. In DNA form, the CDR3 reads TGCGCCAGCAGCCAAGCGGCACTAATATCCTACGAGCAGTACTTC.

The genes are TRBV3-1 (or the pseudogene TRBV3-2) and TRBJ1-3; D ambiguous. The CDR3 covers 16 residues. Germline CDR1 and CDR2: LGHDT and YNNKEL (reference sequence). Trimming shortened V by 5 bases and J by 5 bases, and 19 bases separated the two germline ends. The CDR3: CASSLEGLHARNTIYF. CDR3 coding DNA: TGTGCCAGCAGCTTAGAGGGTTTACACGCACGAAACACCATATATTTT.

The chain employs TRBV5-1 and TRBJ2-5; D is possibly TRBD1 (6 bases). Trimming took 2 bases from V and 3 from J, leaving 11 bases between them. This CDR3 is 14 amino acids long. Germline V gene lookup returns CDR1 SGHRS and CDR2 YFSETQ. As DNA, the CDR3 is TGCGCCAGCAGCTTCACAGGGTTTGAAGAGACCCAGTACTTC. Its translation: CASSFTGFEETQYF.

This clone has a handful of counts. The V call is TRBV18, the J call TRBJ1-2; 11 bases are shared with TRBD1. V gave up 3 bases and J gave up 8 bases; unmatched junction bases: 8. The CDR3 contains 15 residues. Germline CDR1 and CDR2: KGHSH and LQKENI. CDR3 residues: CASSPPWTGGEGYTF. The DNA for the CDR3 is TGTGCCAGCTCACCCCCCTGGACAGGGGGCGAAGGCTACACCTTC.

This clone has only a few counts. V gene TRBV4-3 combines with J gene TRBJ2-7; possible D gene TRBD1, 5 bases. V was shortened by 0 bases and J by 2 bases, with 11 bases between the two germline ends. Germline CDR1 is LGHNA and CDR2 is YSLEER. The CDR3 runs 15 residues. The CDR3: CASSQERQDTYEQYF. The DNA of the CDR3 is TGCGCCAGCAGCCAAGAAAGGCAGGACACCTACGAGCAGTACTTC.

The CDR3 DNA reads as TGTGCCAGTAGTCTTAAGACAGGTGGGGATCAGCCCCAGCATTTT. This encodes CASSLKTGGDQPQHF. The chain uses TRBV19 and TRBJ1-5, with D possibly being TRBD1 (6 bases). Trimming took 5 bases from V and 5 from J, leaving 16 bases between them. The CDR3 spans 15 residues. Germline V gene data show CDR1 as LNHDA and CDR2 as SQIVND (reference sequence).

V is TRBV4-1 and J is TRBJ1-4; D call uncertain. Germline CDR1 reads MGHRA; CDR2 reads YSYEKL. The V end lost 1 base, the J end lost 0 bases, and 9 bases lay between the germline ends. The CDR3 runs to 16 residues. Written as DNA, the CDR3 is TGCGCCAGCAGCCAAGGAGTCCTTGCAACTAATGAAAAACTGTTTTTT. Its protein product is CASSQGVLATNEKLFF.

V is TRBV29-1 and J is TRBJ1-2; 9 nucleotides line up with TRBD1. The J segment lost 10 bases and the V segment lost 4 bases, leaving 16 bases of the junction unmatched. There are 15 residues in the CDR3. Looked up from germline, CDR1 is SQVTM and CDR2 is ANQGSEA. The CDR3 loop reads CSVVRGDRALDDYTF. CDR3 in DNA: TGCAGCGTTGTAAGAGGGGACAGGGCCTTAGATGACTACACCTTC.

There are a few counts of this clone. The chain is built from TRBV5-1 and TRBJ2-7, with D perhaps matching TRBD2 (6 bases). Deletions cut 4 bases from V and 4 bases from J, with 21 bases between. There are 16 residues in the CDR3. Germline assignment: CDR1 SGHRS and CDR2 YFSETQ. The CDR3 region has the DNA TGCGCCAGCAGCGACCCCTACCGGGGGACGAAATACGAGCAGTACTTC. Translating it yields CASSDPYRGTKYEQYF.

This CDR3 is CASSFGLYSLDEQFF. The CDR3 region has the DNA TGCGCCAGCAGCTTCGGACTGTATAGCCTCGATGAGCAGTTCTTC. The rearrangement uses TRBV5-1 and TRBJ2-1, with D perhaps matching TRBD2 (5 bases). V lost 2 bases to trimming and J lost 8 bases, with 17 bases between them. This CDR3 is built from 15 residues. Germline V lookup: CDR1 SGHRS, CDR2 YFSETQ.

The rearrangement links TRBV13 to TRBJ2-7, with 8 bases matching TRBD1. The V gene's germline CDR1 is PRHDT and CDR2 FYEKMQ (reference sequence). The CDR3 extends over 14 amino acids. V dropped 3 bases and J dropped 5; count of bases not matched to a gene: 6. The CDR3 coding sequence is TGTGCCAGCAGCTTCAGGGGGCTTACCCACGAGCAGTACTTC. It is translated as CASSFRGLTHEQYF.

V gene TRBV5-6 combines with J gene TRBJ1-2; 8 bases align to TRBD1. Germline loops: CDR1 SGHDT, CDR2 YYEEEE. The CDR3 contains 12 residues. Trimming at V came to 2 bases and at J to 13 bases, leaving 7 bases not matched to a gene. CDR3 nucleotide sequence: TGTGCCAGCAGCTTATTTAGGACAGGGCCCACCTTC. Its translation: CASSLFRTGPTF. The complete variable domain, with remaining parts taken from reference TRBV5-6 and TRBJ1-2, reads DAGVTQSPTHLIKTRGQQVTLRCSPKSGHDTVSWYQQALGQGPQFIFQYYEEEERQRGNFPDRFSGHQFPNYSSELNVNALLLGDSALYLCASSLFRTGPTFGSGTRLTVV.

The chain employs TRBV13 and TRBJ2-7, with 12 positions matching TRBD2. The V segment lost 5 bases and the J segment 2 bases; nucleotides outside the gene matches: 7. From germline, CDR1 is PRHDT and CDR2 FYEKMQ (reference sequence). CDR3 size: 16 residues. The CDR3 spells CASSPQTSGGAYEQYF. The CDR3 DNA reads TGTGCCAGCAGCCCTCAGACTAGCGGGGGAGCCTACGAGCAGTACTTC.

The chain employs TRBV27 and TRBJ2-7; the D is unclear. V was trimmed by 6 bases and J by 5 bases, leaving 11 bases between them. The germline CDR1 and CDR2 sequences are MNHEY and SMNVEV (reference sequence). The CDR3 is made up of 12 amino acids. Here the CDR3 DNA reads TGTGCCAGCAGGACACCCCGTAACGAGCAGTACTTC. This translates into CASRTPRNEQYF.

The chain has TRBV12-3 or TRBV12-4 and TRBJ1-6, with TRBD1 as a possible D gene (6 bases). Trimming left V 8 bases short and J 8 bases short, with 13 bases between. This CDR3 comprises 13 residues. DNA of the CDR3: TGTGCCAGCGCCCTTGAGGGGGATTCACCCCTCCACTTT. It specifies CASALEGDSPLHF.

The chain links TRBV7-2 to TRBJ2-7; a weak D match, TRBD2 (6 bases). V was trimmed by 5 bases and J by 4 bases, leaving 18 bases between them. There are 15 residues in the CDR3. CDR1 and CDR2 (germline): SGHTA, FQGNSA. The CDR3 DNA reads as TGTGCCAGCAGCCCCCTCCCGTTCGGGGGATACGAGCAGTACTTC. Translating it yields CASSPLPFGGYEQYF.

This clone was seen only a few times. This chain connects TRBV7-9 to TRBJ1-2, with D hard to call. This CDR3 contains 12 residues. V lost 3 bases, J lost 4 bases, and 6 bases lay in between. Germline-derived CDR1 and CDR2 are SEHNR and FQNEAQ (reference sequence). The CDR3, as DNA: TGTGCCAGCAGCTTGGGCCCCTATGGCTACACCTTC. It translates to CASSLGPYGYTF.

The V call is TRBV7-2, the J call TRBJ1-5; 12 positions agree with TRBD1. This CDR3 comprises 16 residues. Per germline, CDR1 SGHTA and CDR2 FQGNSA. The ends lost 5 bases at V and 5 bases at J; junction bases unmatched: 7. The CDR3 here is CASSKGQGAGDQPQHF. In nucleotides, the CDR3 is TGTGCCAGCAGCAAGGGACAGGGGGCAGGGGATCAGCCCCAGCATTTT. Full variable domain (rest looked up from reference TRBV7-2 and TRBJ1-5): GAGVSQSPSNKVTEKGKDVELRCDPISGHTALYWYRQSLGQGLEFLIYFQGNSAPDKSGLPSDRFSAERTGGSVSTLTIQRTQQEDSAVYLCASSKGQGAGDQPQHFGDGTRLSIL.

The chain joins TRBV5-4 to TRBJ1-3, with D perhaps matching TRBD1 (6 bases). This CDR3 spans 16 amino acids. Trimming removed 0 bases from V and 4 bases from J, with 14 bases in between. Germline CDR1 is SGHNT and CDR2 is YYREEE (reference sequence). The CDR3 DNA is TGTGCCAGCAGCTTGGTGGGTACGACAGGCGGAAACACCATATATTTT. Protein sequence: CASSLVGTTGGNTIYF.

This clone was seen a few times. The J gene is TRBJ2-7, the V gene TRBV5-1, with 10 bases fitting TRBD1. V shed 2 bases and J 1 base; nucleotides not matched to a gene: 3. Germline assignment: CDR1 SGHRS and CDR2 YFSETQ. The CDR3 spans 15 residues. This CDR3 is CASSLRTGGSYEQYF. CDR3 nucleotide sequence: TGCGCCAGCAGCTTACGGACAGGGGGTTCCTACGAGCAGTACTTC.

V usage is TRBV5-4 and J usage is TRBJ2-3; D is possibly TRBD1 (6 bases). The CDR3 totals 15 residues. Germline values: CDR1 SGHNT, CDR2 YYREEE (reference sequence). Deletions cut 4 bases from V and 0 bases from J, with 12 bases between. CDR3 sequence (DNA): TGTGCCAGCAGCCCCGGGACACACAGCACAGATACGCAGTATTTT. Amino acids: CASSPGTHSTDTQYF.

CDR3: CASSLTGTEAFF. CDR3 sequence (DNA): TGTGCCAGCAGCCTAACCGGGACAGAAGCTTTCTTT. The rearrangement joins TRBV28 to TRBJ1-1; maybe TRBD1 (6 bases). The CDR3 sequence is 12 residues long. Germline V gene data show CDR1 as MDHEN and CDR2 as SYDVKM. Deletions cut 6 bases from V and 8 bases from J, with 13 bases between.

The V and J genes are TRBV4-1 and TRBJ1-1; D may be TRBD1 (5 bases). The CDR3 extends over 13 amino acids. The germline V gene has CDR1 MGHRA and CDR2 YSYEKL. Trimming shortened V by 1 base and J by 5 bases, and 8 bases separated the two germline ends. The CDR3 DNA is TGCGCCAGCAGCCAAGTTCAGGGTACTGAAGCTTTCTTT. Its protein is CASSQVQGTEAFF.